These 10 T cell receptor beta chains originate from one sample sequenced in a study of shared clonotypes between healthy human individuals (dated by TCRdb to the early 2020s). Libraries were made using the immunoSEQ multiplex PCR assay. This is the immuneACCESS table as TCRdb keeps it, with only in-frame sequences that have V and J called. A part of the clones is gone; compared with another copy, unresolved V genes explain less than half, and the rest is unexplained. A total of 2.5 million or so clones appear in this sample, approximately 92% of them only once. The top ten clonotypes cover under 0.15% of the sample. Sequenced: naive CD4+ T cells sorted from blood. Read against the paper, the sample's cell subset or site label means: CD45RA+ positively selected. These receptor sequences come from a man in his late teens or twenties in good health.

This clone was seen only once. The V gene is TRBV18, the J gene TRBJ1-4; D is perhaps TRBD1 (5 bases). CDR1 KGHSH and CDR2 LQKENI come from the germline V gene. V lost 4 bases, J lost 4 bases, and 19 bases lay in between. This CDR3 contains 17 residues. CDR3 DNA: TGTGCCAGCTCACTACGATCCGGGGGTGAGAGTAATGAAAAACTGTTTTTT. This sequence encodes CASSLRSGGESNEKLFF.

The chain carries TRBV6-5 and TRBJ1-2, with 7 bases fitting TRBD1. The CDR3 extends over 13 amino acids. Trimming cost V 5 bases and J 3 bases; bases outside gene matches: 3. Germline CDR1 reads MNHEY; CDR2 reads SVGAGI. In nucleotides, the CDR3 is TGTGCCAGCAGTAGGGGGCGCGACTATGGCTACACCTTC. This translates into CASSRGRDYGYTF.

The rearrangement uses TRBV4-1 and TRBJ1-2; possibly TRBD1 for D (6 bases). Germline lookup yields CDR1 MGHRA and CDR2 YSYEKL. The length of the CDR3 is 16 residues. V was trimmed by 4 bases and J by 2 bases, leaving 17 bases between them. The CDR3: CASSRLPGGQNYGYTF. CDR3 coding DNA: TGCGCCAGCAGCCGCCTCCCGGGGGGGCAGAACTATGGCTACACCTTC.

The chain uses TRBV6-5 and TRBJ2-1; 7 nucleotides align to TRBD2. Germline V gene lookup returns CDR1 MNHEY and CDR2 SVGAGI. The length of the CDR3 is 15 residues. V was clipped by 5 bases and J by 6 bases; unmatched bases: 10. As DNA, the CDR3 is TGTGCCAGCAGTCCGGGGGGACTGGGCAGCAATGAGCAGTTCTTC. This codes for CASSPGGLGSNEQFF.

The chain employs TRBV6-1 and TRBJ2-3; TRBD1 might be the D (5 bases). The CDR3 spans 15 residues. V was pared by 7 bases and J by 1 base, with 15 bases between. Germline V gene sequence: CDR1 MNHNS, CDR2 SASEGT. In DNA form, the CDR3 reads TGTGCCAGCATAAAAGGGGATTTAGGCACAGATACGCAGTATTTT. As protein: CASIKGDLGTDTQYF.

The V call is TRBV18, the J call TRBJ2-1; 7 bases map to TRBD2. This CDR3 is built from 13 residues. V trimming: 6 bases; J trimming: 5 bases; junction bases outside the gene matches: 4. The germline gives CDR1 KGHSH, CDR2 LQKENI. The CDR3 DNA reads TGTGCCAGCTCCCTAGCGGCGGACAATGAGCAGTTCTTC. This codes for CASSLAADNEQFF.

This sequence joins TRBV19 and TRBJ1-6, with D perhaps matching TRBD1 (6 bases). The CDR3 has 16 amino acids. The V gene lost 5 bases and the J gene lost 2 bases, with 13 bases spanning the gap. Per the germline V gene, CDR1 is LNHDA and CDR2 is SQIVND (reference sequence). CDR3 sequence: CASSPYRDTYNSPLHF. The CDR3 nucleotides read TGTGCCAGTAGTCCCTACAGGGACACCTATAATTCACCCCTCCACTTT.

The V call is TRBV11-2, the J call TRBJ1-4; maybe TRBD1 (6 bases). CDR3 length: 18 residues. CDR1 and CDR2 from the germline V gene are SGHAT and FQNNGV. V dropped 3 bases and J dropped 6 bases, with 23 bases sitting between them. The CDR3 region has the DNA TGTGCCAGCAGCTTTTTGAATCGAAGACAGGTGATCGATGAAAAACTGTTTTTT. Residues: CASSFLNRRQVIDEKLFF.

J is TRBJ2-2 and V is TRBV10-3; the D gene is possibly TRBD1 (6 bases). Germline V gives CDR1 ENHRY, CDR2 SYGVKD. Between the trimmed V and J ends, which lost 10 bases and 6 bases, there was a span of 12 bases. The CDR3 extends over 12 amino acids. As DNA, the CDR3 is TGTGCCACCCTTGAGGGGGCCGGGGAGCTGTTTTTT. Translated, it gives CATLEGAGELFF.

As regards this clone: Other DNA sequences in the sample encode the same CDR3. The chain joins TRBV2 to TRBJ1-5; 7 bases agree with TRBD1. CDR1 and CDR2 (germline): SNHLY, FYNNEI. The length of the CDR3 is 14 residues. V shed 5 bases and J 2 bases; nucleotides not matched to a gene: 3. The DNA of the CDR3 is TGTGCCAGCAGTCTGGGGACAGGCAATCAGCCCCAGCATTTT. It translates to CASSLGTGNQPQHF.